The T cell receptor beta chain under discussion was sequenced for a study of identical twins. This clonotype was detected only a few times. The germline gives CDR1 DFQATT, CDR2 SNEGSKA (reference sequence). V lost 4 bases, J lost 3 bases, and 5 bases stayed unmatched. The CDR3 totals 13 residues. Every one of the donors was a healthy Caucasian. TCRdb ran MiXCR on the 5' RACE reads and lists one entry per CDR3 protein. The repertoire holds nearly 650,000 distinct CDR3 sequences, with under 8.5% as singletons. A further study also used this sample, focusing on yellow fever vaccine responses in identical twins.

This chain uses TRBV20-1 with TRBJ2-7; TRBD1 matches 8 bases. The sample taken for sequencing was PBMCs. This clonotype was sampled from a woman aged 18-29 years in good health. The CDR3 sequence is CSAKWDRSYEQYV. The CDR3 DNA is TGCAGTGCTAAATGGGACAGGAGCTACGAGCAGTACGTC.